This TCR beta chain derives from a study of CD8 T cells in ankylosing spondylitis. From the 5' RACE reads, TCRdb called clonotypes with MiXCR, one entry per CDR3 protein. The sample holds 150,000 to 200,000 distinct CDR3 sequences, around a sixth seen once. This clonotype appeared many times. Sequencing input: blood, either unsorted or a sorted T cell fraction (not recorded which). The sequence was collected from a male donor between 5 and 29 years old with ankylosing spondylitis or in good health (not recorded which).

CDR3 DNA: TGCGCCAGCAGCTTGGTCCGAGCGGGAGCAAACGAGCAGTACTTC. This translates into CASSLVRAGANEQYF. The V call is TRBV5-1, the J call TRBJ2-7; the match to TRBD2 covers 8 bases. Germline V CDR1 and CDR2: SGHRS, YFSETQ. The CDR3 length is 15 residues. The V gene end was trimmed by 0 bases and the J gene end by 5 bases; junction bases not matched to a gene: 7.